The rows below give T cell receptor beta chains drawn from one sample of a study of cytomegalovirus exposure and HLA in healthy donors. The assay was immunoSEQ multiplex PCR, and TCRdb's table has in-frame clones only and misses some. The table lists 180,000 or so clones, roughly 9.5% of them singletons. Source material: PBMCs. The receptors come from a woman aged 30 to 39 in good health and CMV-seropositive. Both conserved end residues are part of each CDR3. A D gene is named only where the DNA matches it firmly. Size is omitted from some rows. Given values are once, few, many or a class for expanded clones.

D gene: .
clone size: few
J gene: TRBJ1-1
V gene: TRBV5-6
CDR3 DNA: TGTGCCAGCAGCTCCCTCTCGGGTGAAGCTTTCTTT
CDR3 protein: CASSSLSGEAFF

D gene: TRBD2
clone size: .
J gene: TRBJ2-1
V gene: TRBV5-1
CDR3 DNA: TGCGCCAGCAGCTTGGGACTAGCGGATTACAATGAGCAGTTCTTC
CDR3 protein: CASSLGLADYNEQFF

D gene: TRBD1
clone size: .
J gene: TRBJ2-7
V gene: TRBV10-3
CDR3 DNA: TGTGCCATCAGGAACCCCGGGACAGGGGCCGAGCAGTACTTC
CDR3 protein: CAIRNPGTGAEQYF

D gene: TRBD1
clone size: .
J gene: TRBJ1-2
V gene: TRBV5-1
CDR3 DNA: TGCGCCAGCAGCTTACCCGGGACAGGGAATGGCTACACCTTC
CDR3 protein: CASSLPGTGNGYTF

D gene: .
clone size: few
J gene: TRBJ2-2
V gene: TRBV27
CDR3 DNA: TGTGCCAGCGCGGGGACTTTCACCACCGGGGAGCTGTTTTTT
CDR3 protein: CASAGTFTTGELFF

D gene: .
clone size: .
J gene: TRBJ2-2
V gene: TRBV5-1
CDR3 DNA: TGCGCCAGCAGCTTCGAGACTAGGACGAACACCGGGGAGCTGTTTTTT
CDR3 protein: CASSFETRTNTGELFF

D gene: .
clone size: few
J gene: TRBJ2-5
V gene: TRBV29-1
CDR3 DNA: TGCAGCGTTGTAGAACTTACCCGAGAGACCCAGTACTTC
CDR3 protein: CSVVELTRETQYF

D gene: TRBD1
clone size: .
J gene: TRBJ1-3
V gene: TRBV7-3
CDR3 DNA: TGTGCCAGCAGCTTAATCGCTAGAGGGACAGCCGGAAACACCATATATTTT
CDR3 protein: CASSLIARGTAGNTIYF

D gene: TRBD2
clone size: few
J gene: TRBJ2-1
V gene: TRBV4-1
CDR3 DNA: TGCGCCAGCAGCCAGCGCGTTTCGATAGCGGGAGGGATGGAGGAGCAGTTCTTC
CDR3 protein: CASSQRVSIAGGMEEQFF

D gene: .
clone size: .
J gene: TRBJ1-3
V gene: TRBV7-9
CDR3 DNA: TGTGCCAGCAGCTTAATAGGAGGATCGGGCTACTCTGGAAACACCATATATTTT
CDR3 protein: CASSLIGGSGYSGNTIYF

D gene: TRBD1
clone size: .
J gene: TRBJ1-2
V gene: TRBV6-5
CDR3 DNA: TGTGCCAGCGCCCGGGACAGAGCTAACTATGGCTACACCTTC
CDR3 protein: CASARDRANYGYTF

D gene: .
clone size: few
J gene: TRBJ2-3
V gene: TRBV7-8
CDR3 DNA: TGTGCCAGCAGCTTGGGAGACATCACAGATACGCAGTATTTT
CDR3 protein: CASSLGDITDTQYF

D gene: TRBD2
clone size: .
J gene: TRBJ2-5
V gene: TRBV7-9
CDR3 DNA: TGTGCCAGCAGCACCCTAGCGGGCCAAGACAATCAAGAGACCCAGTACTTC
CDR3 protein: CASSTLAGQDNQETQYF

D gene: .
clone size: .
J gene: TRBJ2-7
V gene: TRBV4-2
CDR3 DNA: TGTGCCAGCAGCACCCAATCCATGACAGGCATAGGATCCTACGAGCAGTACTTC
CDR3 protein: CASSTQSMTGIGSYEQYF

D gene: .
clone size: .
J gene: TRBJ1-1
V gene: TRBV5-4
CDR3 DNA: TGTGCCAGCAGCCCCGGTCTGAACACTGAAGCTTTCTTT
CDR3 protein: CASSPGLNTEAFF

D gene: .
clone size: .
J gene: TRBJ2-3
V gene: TRBV5-1
CDR3 DNA: TGCGCCAGCAGCCCCAGTACGGATACGCAGTATTTT
CDR3 protein: CASSPSTDTQYF

D gene: TRBD2
clone size: .
J gene: TRBJ2-5
V gene: TRBV11-2
CDR3 DNA: TGTGCCAGCAGCTTAGGAGGGACTAGCGGATACCAAGAGACCCAGTACTTC
CDR3 protein: CASSLGGTSGYQETQYF

D gene: .
clone size: few
J gene: TRBJ2-2
V gene: TRBV4-1
CDR3 DNA: TGCGCCAGCAGCCGATCGAGTTCTAGCGCCTGGAACACCGGGGAGCTGTTTTTT
CDR3 protein: CASSRSSSSAWNTGELFF

D gene: .
clone size: few
J gene: TRBJ1-5
V gene: TRBV4-2
CDR3 DNA: TGTGCCAGCAGCCAAGACCGGTCAAGCAATCAGCCCCAGCATTTT
CDR3 protein: CASSQDRSSNQPQHF

D gene: .
clone size: few
J gene: TRBJ2-7
V gene: TRBV27
CDR3 DNA: TGTGCCAGCAGCCCGGGGTACGGGGATGAGTACGAGCAGTACTTC
CDR3 protein: CASSPGYGDEYEQYF